The T cell receptor beta chain under discussion was sequenced for a study of blood T cell repertoires in COVID-19. Study in general: The United States, Italy and Spain provided the acute and convalescent COVID-19 samples. Sources were T cells, B-cell-depleted T cells, or PBMCs; the material itself was cDNA or gDNA.

This clone was seen just once. In the authors' workflow: Quantification of nucleated cells was approximated via reference gene primer amplification. Produced via immunoSEQ multiplex PCR; TCRdb's table is partial and in-frame only. The DNA was the basis for D and trimming; V, J and clone size are from that table. In the table there are 65,000 to 85,000 clones, 65% to 85% of which are singletons. The V end lost 0 bases, the J end lost 5 bases, and 15 bases lay between the germline ends. Germline loops: CDR1 SGHDT, CDR2 YYEEEE. CDR3 length equals 16 residues. The sample taken for sequencing was peripheral blood. This receptor was obtained from a woman aged 55-69 years with acute or convalescent COVID-19. The genes are TRBV5-6 and TRBJ1-5; D might be TRBD1 (5 bases). In DNA, the CDR3 is TGTGCCAGCAGCTTGGGTCCCCCAGGGTCCCATCAGCCCCAGCATTTT. It yields the protein CASSLGPPGSHQPQHF.